This T cell receptor beta chain was observed in a study of T cell repertoires in cytomegalovirus infection. Whole-study context: A matching HLA type, together with CMV infection, was signaled by public TCR beta signatures. Broader study findings: Carriers of CMV and the relevant HLA type were discriminated by public TCR beta frequency.

From the reads, TCRdb called clonotypes with MiXCR, one entry per CDR3 protein. The sample has 650,000 to 900,000 distinct CDR3 sequences, approximately 29% seen once. This clonotype was seen repeatedly, ten times or more. No antigen is known for it. Sample: cultured CD8+ T cells from PBMCs, taken from culture after CMV antigen stimulation. The receptor comes from a human donor in good health (CMV status not recorded). Some clones in this sample may be carry-over from other donors' samples.

CDR3 coding DNA: TGTGCCAGCAGCCATACCCGGACAGGGGGGAATGAAAAACTGTTTTTT. It encodes CASSHTRTGGNEKLFF. This sequence joins TRBV7-8 and TRBJ1-4; TRBD1 aligns across 10 bases. This CDR3 spans 16 amino acids. CDR1 and CDR2 from the germline V gene are SGHVS and FQNEAQ. The trim removed 5 bases at V and 5 bases at J, leaving 8 bases unmatched.